The T cell receptor beta chain described here comes from a study of T cell responses to AZD1222 COVID-19 vaccine. The germline CDR1 and CDR2 sequences are SGHRS and YFSETQ. Trimming removed 0 bases at V and 4 bases at J, with 5 bases between. CDR3 size: 13 residues. Using immunoSEQ multiplex PCR, the repertoire was profiled, and TCRdb retains in-frame clones only, with some absent. The sample lists 95,000 to 150,000 clones; 85% to 90% were seen once. As regards this clone: This CDR3 is also generated by other DNA sequences in the sample.

The V and J genes are TRBV5-1 and TRBJ1-5; D unclear. The material sequenced was peripheral blood, taken on day 0 of AZD1222 vaccination. The clonotype originates from an adult in good health. DNA of the CDR3: TGCGCCAGCAGCTTGGGCCCTAATCAGCCCCAGCATTTT. Amino acids: CASSLGPNQPQHF.